These 32 T cell receptor beta chains came from one sample sequenced in a study of T cell responses to AZD1222 COVID-19 vaccine (dated by TCRdb to the early 2020s). Per the publication, the time point label means: about 28 days (+/-7) after the second vaccine dose. The library came from the immunoSEQ multiplex PCR assay. As stored in TCRdb, this immuneACCESS dataset retains in-frame rearrangements with V and J assigned. A fraction of the clones does not appear; measured against another copy, unresolved V genes explain less than half of the discrepancy, and the remainder lacks a known reason. For this sample there are 140,000 or so clones; about nine tenths appear just once. Around 2.1% of the sample is in the top ten clones. Material: peripheral blood, obtained 28 days after the second AZD1222 dose. The receptors here all came from an adult who received the AZD1222 COVID-19 vaccine.

J is TRBJ2-7 and V is TRBV7-2; weak D call: TRBD2 (6 bases). The CDR3 is made up of 17 amino acids. Trimming removed 2 bases from V and 2 bases from J, with 19 bases in between. Germline assignment: CDR1 SGHTA and CDR2 FQGNSA. The CDR3 is CASSLIRDSGYPYEQYF. DNA of the CDR3: TGTGCCAGCAGCTTAATCAGGGATAGCGGATACCCCTACGAGCAGTACTTC. Combining the CDR3 with reference TRBV7-2 and TRBJ2-7 gives the whole variable domain GAGVSQSPSNKVTEKGKDVELRCDPISGHTALYWYRQSLGQGLEFLIYFQGNSAPDKSGLPSDRFSAERTGGSVSTLTIQRTQQEDSAVYLCASSLIRDSGYPYEQYFGPGTRLTVT.

CDR3 region: CASSVGWQGAQNTEAFF. As DNA, the CDR3 is TGTGCCAGCAGCGTAGGGTGGCAGGGGGCCCAGAACACTGAAGCTTTCTTT. This chain connects TRBV9 to TRBJ1-1, with TRBD1 matching 8 bases. Unmatched junction bases numbered 8, after V lost 0 bases and J lost 1 base. Per the germline V gene, CDR1 is SGDLS and CDR2 is YYNGEE. CDR3 size: 17 residues.

The chain is built from TRBV12-3 or TRBV12-4 and TRBJ1-2; D uncertain. The CDR3 has 12 residues. V lost 1 base and J 8 bases, leaving 8 bases between the germline ends. The CDR3, as DNA: TGTGCCAGCAGTTTAGGCCCGGGCGGCTACACCTTC. Its protein product is CASSLGPGGYTF.

The chain is built from TRBV5-4 and TRBJ2-5; no clear D. This CDR3 is built from 15 residues. Per germline, CDR1 SGHNT and CDR2 YYREEE (reference sequence). Trimming took off 4 bases at V and 0 bases at J, with 13 bases between the two ends. CDR3 protein: CASSPGRSYQETQYF. The CDR3 bases are TGTGCCAGCAGCCCGGGCCGCTCGTACCAAGAGACCCAGTACTTC.

The J gene is TRBJ1-1, the V gene TRBV7-2; D possibly corresponds to TRBD1 (5 bases). Trimming left V 6 bases short and J 2 bases short, with 13 bases between. The germline V gene has CDR1 SGHTA and CDR2 FQGNSA. This CDR3 is built from 14 residues. The CDR3 is CASRLNRDNTEAFF. In nucleotides, the CDR3 is TGTGCCAGCAGGCTGAACCGGGACAACACTGAAGCTTTCTTT.

The chain combines TRBV7-2 with TRBJ1-1; 7 bases match TRBD1. Looked up from germline, CDR1 is SGHTA and CDR2 is FQGNSA. Trimming cost V 5 bases and J 0 bases; bases outside gene matches: 0. The CDR3 sequence is 13 residues long. The CDR3 region has the DNA TGTGCCAGCAGCGGGACAGTGAACACTGAAGCTTTCTTT. Translation gives CASSGTVNTEAFF. The full variable domain, rest sourced from reference TRBV7-2 and TRBJ1-1, is GAGVSQSPSNKVTEKGKDVELRCDPISGHTALYWYRQSLGQGLEFLIYFQGNSAPDKSGLPSDRFSAERTGGSVSTLTIQRTQQEDSAVYLCASSGTVNTEAFFGQGTRLTVV.

This clone was seen a single time. The chain recombines TRBV19 with TRBJ1-2, with 7 bases lining up with TRBD1. The germline V gene has CDR1 LNHDA and CDR2 SQIVND (reference sequence). This CDR3 spans 14 amino acids. The V and J ends lost 3 bases and 5 bases, in that order; junction bases with no gene match: 6. CDR3 residues: CASSITGASYGYTF. CDR3 nucleotide sequence: TGTGCCAGTAGTATTACAGGGGCTTCATATGGCTACACCTTC. The whole variable domain, filled in from reference TRBV19 and TRBJ1-2, reads DGGITQSPKYLFRKEGQNVTLSCEQNLNHDAMYWYRQDPGQGLRLIYYSQIVNDFQKGDIAEGYSVSREKKESFPLTVTSAQKNPTAFYLCASSITGASYGYTFGSGTRLTVV.

J is TRBJ1-3 and V is TRBV6-5, with TRBD1 matching 9 bases. Germline-derived CDR1 and CDR2 are MNHEY and SVGAGI. Unmatched junction bases numbered 3, after V lost 2 bases and J lost 4 bases. The CDR3 totals 15 residues. CDR3 DNA sequence: TGTGCCAGCAGTTACGGGACAGGGTTAGGAAACACCATATATTTT. Translated: CASSYGTGLGNTIYF.

This chain uses TRBV5-1 with TRBJ2-3; D is possibly TRBD2 (5 bases). CDR1 and CDR2 from the germline V gene are SGHRS and YFSETQ. The CDR3 is made up of 15 amino acids. The V end was cut by 4 bases, the J end by 0 bases, with 12 bases between. The CDR3: CASSSGGGSTDTQYF. The CDR3 DNA is TGCGCCAGCAGCAGTGGAGGCGGGAGCACAGATACGCAGTATTTT.

The chain links TRBV19 to TRBJ1-1, with a possible D match to TRBD1 (5 bases). Germline V gene sequence: CDR1 LNHDA, CDR2 SQIVND (reference sequence). V lost 1 base, J lost 4 bases, and 10 bases lay in between. There are 14 residues in the CDR3. CDR3 bases: TGTGCCAGTAGTATAGTGGGGCGGCGCACTGAAGCTTTCTTT. It is translated as CASSIVGRRTEAFF.

Here the CDR3 reads CASSIRGAGSTDTQYF. The CDR3, as DNA: TGTGCCAGTAGTATACGGGGGGCTGGGAGCACAGATACGCAGTATTTT. V gene TRBV19 combines with J gene TRBJ2-3; D is perhaps TRBD2 (7 bases). V dropped 2 bases and J dropped 0 bases, with 12 bases sitting between them. The germline CDR1 and CDR2 sequences are LNHDA and SQIVND (reference sequence). This CDR3 is built from 16 residues.

The chain employs TRBV27 and TRBJ1-2; the match to TRBD1 covers 8 bases. V lost 5 bases, J lost 7 bases, and 6 bases stayed unmatched. The germline gives CDR1 MNHEY, CDR2 SMNVEV (reference sequence). The CDR3 totals 13 residues. In DNA, the CDR3 is TGTGCCAGCAGTACGACAGGGGTGGGTGGCTACACCTTC. It encodes CASSTTGVGGYTF.

A few counts support this clone. The V gene is TRBV15, the J gene TRBJ1-1; a possible D gene is TRBD1 (5 bases). CDR3 length: 17 residues. V was trimmed by 0 bases and J by 5 bases, leaving 19 bases between them. Looked up from germline, CDR1 is LNHNV and CDR2 is YYDKDF (reference sequence). In nucleotides, the CDR3 is TGTGCCACCAGCAGAGATTGGGCAGGGCGCCGGGGTACTGAAGCTTTCTTT. Translation gives CATSRDWAGRRGTEAFF.

V usage is TRBV6-5 and J usage is TRBJ2-7; no firm D call. Trimming took 8 bases from V and 2 from J, leaving 13 bases between them. The CDR3 totals 13 residues. Germline CDR1 reads MNHEY; CDR2 reads SVGAGI. The CDR3 reads CASASVAPYEQYF. The CDR3 DNA reads as TGTGCCAGCGCCTCTGTCGCGCCCTACGAGCAGTACTTC.

The V gene is TRBV3-1 (or the pseudogene TRBV3-2), the J gene TRBJ1-1; 7 nucleotides agree with TRBD1. The V gene end was trimmed by 3 bases and the J gene end by 1 base; junction bases not matched to a gene: 2. CDR1 is LGHDT and CDR2 is YNNKEL in the germline V gene (reference sequence). CDR3 size: 14 residues. The CDR3 bases are TGTGCCAGCAGCCACGCAGGGGGGAACACTGAAGCTTTCTTT. Translation gives CASSHAGGNTEAFF.

This clone was recorded only once. CDR3 nucleotide sequence: TGTGCCAGCAGCGTCTCTAGCGGGGGGTTTCCCTACGAGCAGTACTTC. This codes for CASSVSSGGFPYEQYF. This sequence joins TRBV7-8 and TRBJ2-7; 11 bases are a match to TRBD2. CDR3 length: 16 amino acids. From germline, CDR1 is SGHVS and CDR2 FQNEAQ. J lost 2 bases, V lost 5 bases, and 8 bases had no gene match. Filled out from reference TRBV7-8 and TRBJ2-7, the complete variable domain reads GAGVSQSPRYKVAKRGQDVALRCDPISGHVSLFWYQQALGQGPEFLTYFQNEAQLDKSGLPSDRFFAERPEGSVSTLKIQRTQQEDSAVYLCASSVSSGGFPYEQYFGPGTRLTVT.

The V call is TRBV6-6, the J call TRBJ1-5, with D possibly matching TRBD1 (6 bases). CDR1 is MNHNY, CDR2 SVGAGI, per germline (reference sequence). The CDR3 sequence is 13 residues long. Trimming shortened V by 6 bases and J by 9 bases, and 15 bases separated the two germline ends. CDR3 protein: CASSYTQGPPQHF. The CDR3 nucleotides read TGTGCCAGCAGCTATACACAGGGTCCGCCCCAGCATTTT.

The chain carries TRBV5-6 and TRBJ1-2; D is ambiguous. Germline V CDR1 and CDR2: SGHDT, YYEEEE. CDR3 length: 11 amino acids. The V and J ends lost 3 bases and 12 bases respectively, with 12 bases between them. The CDR3 region is CASSWGGFNTF. The CDR3 region has the DNA TGTGCCAGCAGCTGGGGAGGGTTCAACACCTTC.

DNA of the CDR3: TGCGCCAGCAGTGAGTCGAGAGGGGAGCTGTTTTTT. This codes for CASSESRGELFF. The chain is built from TRBV10-1 and TRBJ2-2; D not certain. The germline gives CDR1 WNHNN, CDR2 SYGVQD (reference sequence). V was trimmed by 0 bases and J by 8 bases, leaving 4 bases between them. The CDR3 consists of 12 residues.

J is TRBJ2-2 and V is TRBV30; D may be TRBD1 or TRBD2 (5 bases each). The CDR3 spans 13 residues. The germline V gene has CDR1 GTSNPN and CDR2 SVGIG (reference sequence). V was cut by 8 bases and J by 2 bases, with 12 bases left in between. This chain's CDR3 is CATEGPNTGELFF. For the CDR3, the DNA is TGTGCCACCGAGGGGCCTAACACCGGGGAGCTGTTTTTT.

The V gene is TRBV19, the J gene TRBJ1-1; unclear D gene. Germline CDR1 is LNHDA and CDR2 is SQIVND (reference sequence). V dropped 3 bases and J dropped 4 bases, with 12 bases sitting between them. The CDR3 covers 14 residues. The chain's CDR3 is CASSMYGEGTEAFF. Here the CDR3 DNA reads TGTGCCAGTAGTATGTACGGGGAGGGCACTGAAGCTTTCTTT.

The chain recombines TRBV19 with TRBJ1-6; D gene unclear. CDR3 length equals 14 residues. Germline CDR1 is LNHDA and CDR2 is SQIVND (reference sequence). Between the trimmed V and J ends, which lost 9 bases and 7 bases, there was a span of 16 bases. CDR3 loop: CASLGRERNSPLHF. The CDR3 bases are TGTGCCAGCTTAGGGAGAGAAAGAAATTCACCCCTCCACTTT.

V usage is TRBV7-8 and J usage is TRBJ2-7; 7 nucleotides align to TRBD1. CDR1 SGHVS and CDR2 FQNEAQ come from the germline V gene. After removal of 3 bases from V and 4 bases from J, the junction contained 12 bases not matched to a gene. This CDR3 is built from 16 residues. CDR3 in amino acids: CASSFIRRQGDYEQYF. For the CDR3, the DNA is TGTGCCAGCAGCTTCATACGTCGGCAGGGGGATTACGAGCAGTACTTC. The full variable domain, completed using reference TRBV7-8 and TRBJ2-7, is GAGVSQSPRYKVAKRGQDVALRCDPISGHVSLFWYQQALGQGPEFLTYFQNEAQLDKSGLPSDRFFAERPEGSVSTLKIQRTQQEDSAVYLCASSFIRRQGDYEQYFGPGTRLTVT.

CDR3 DNA sequence: TGTGCCAGCAGGCCTTCGGGGAGCTCTGGAAACACCATATATTTT. This encodes CASRPSGSSGNTIYF. V gene TRBV11-2 combines with J gene TRBJ1-3; D uncertain. Germline values: CDR1 SGHAT, CDR2 FQNNGV. V lost 6 bases and J 0 bases, leaving 12 bases between the germline ends. The CDR3 is made up of 15 amino acids.

This clone was counted between two and nine times. One junction end does not reproduce the germline sequence, and a read error may be involved. This chain uses TRBV4-2 with TRBJ2-2; no reliable D call. Germline values: CDR1 LGHNA, CDR2 YNFKEQ. CDR3 size: 12 residues. In DNA form, the CDR3 reads TGTGCCAGCAGACAAGACCCCGGGGAGCTGTTTTTT. Its protein product is CASRQDPGELFF.

This sequence joins TRBV7-9 and TRBJ1-1; no reliable D call. The germline V gene encodes CDR1 SEHNR and CDR2 FQNEAQ (reference sequence). V lost 3 bases, J lost 1 base, and 6 bases lay in between. The CDR3 consists of 13 residues. CDR3 coding DNA: TGTGCCAGCAGCTTGCGGACGAACACTGAAGCTTTCTTT. Protein product: CASSLRTNTEAFF.

This chain links TRBV5-6 with TRBJ2-1; D is possibly TRBD2 (6 bases). The CDR3 runs 14 residues. In germline, CDR1 is SGHDT, CDR2 YYEEEE. V lost 4 bases and J 10 bases, leaving 18 bases between the germline ends. The DNA of the CDR3 is TGTGCCAGCAGCCCCAAAAGACTAGGAACCGAGCAGTTCTTC. Protein product: CASSPKRLGTEQFF.

The CDR3 is CASSWGDSLDYGYTF. In DNA, the CDR3 is TGTGCCAGCAGCTGGGGGGACAGTTTAGACTATGGCTACACCTTC. The chain has TRBV5-4 and TRBJ1-2; 7 bases are a match to TRBD1. Germline V gives CDR1 SGHNT, CDR2 YYREEE (reference sequence). The CDR3 is 15 amino acids. V shed 3 bases, J shed 3 bases, and the junction held 8 bases outside the gene matches.

The DNA for the CDR3 is TGCGCCAGCAGCTGGACTGCTAGCGGGACTAACAATGAGCAGTTCTTC. Translating it yields CASSWTASGTNNEQFF. This chain joins TRBV5-1 and TRBJ2-1, with 9 bases matching TRBD2. Germline V lookup: CDR1 SGHRS, CDR2 YFSETQ. V lost 3 bases, J lost 5 bases, and 9 bases stayed unmatched. CDR3 length: 16 residues.

The rearrangement uses TRBV3-1 (or the pseudogene TRBV3-2) and TRBJ2-7, with TRBD2 identical over 11 bases. The CDR3 has 15 residues. The germline V gene has CDR1 LGHDT and CDR2 YNNKEL (reference sequence). Unmatched junction bases numbered 7, after V lost 6 bases and J lost 3 bases. DNA for the CDR3: TGTGCCAGCAGTTCTACTAGCGGGGGTTACTACGAGCAGTACTTC. It is translated as CASSSTSGGYYEQYF.

The V and J genes are TRBV7-6 and TRBJ1-1; TRBD1 is a possible D gene (5 bases). The CDR3 runs 15 residues. V was trimmed by 0 bases and J by 2 bases, leaving 10 bases between them. Germline CDR1 reads SGHVS; CDR2 reads FNYEAQ. This chain's CDR3 is CASSLALGVNTEAFF. The CDR3 DNA reads as TGTGCCAGCAGCTTAGCGCTGGGGGTAAACACTGAAGCTTTCTTT.

This chain uses TRBV10-1 with TRBJ1-4; a weak D match, TRBD1 (5 bases). Germline CDR1 reads WNHNN; CDR2 reads SYGVQD (reference sequence). V lost 5 bases, J lost 11 bases, and 15 bases lay in between. The CDR3 length is 13 residues. CDR3 region: CASSNAGTQKLFF. DNA for the CDR3: TGCGCCAGCAGTAACGCCGGGACGCAGAAACTGTTTTTT.